One and the same sample provided the 5 T cell receptor beta chains below, sequenced in a study of metastatic and nonmetastatic thyroid tumors. TCRdb re-called clones via MiXCR from the PCR reads. The sample has 20,000 to 25,000 clones; 10% to 15% are singletons. Patients underwent thyroid surgery, and none had received any treatment before it. The sequencing sample was made of blood. The receptors here all came from a female donor with papillary thyroid cancer or a benign thyroid nodule (not recorded which). Some clones in this sample may be carry-over from other donors' samples.

In its sample, this clone was seen many times. The V and J genes are TRBV28 and TRBJ2-7; possibly TRBD1 or TRBD2 for D (5 bases each). Germline CDR1 is MDHEN and CDR2 is SYDVKM. The CDR3 covers 12 residues. Trimming cost V 2 bases and J 6 bases, with 8 bases left between them. The CDR3 nucleotides read TGTGCCAGCAGTTTAGGGACCTCCGAGCAGTACTTC. Its translation: CASSLGTSEQYF. The variable domain in full, completed from reference TRBV28 and TRBJ2-7, reads DVKVTQSSRYLVKRTGEKVFLECVQDMDHENMFWYRQDPGLGLRLIYFSYDVKMKEKGDIPEGYSVSREKKERFSLILESASTNQTSMYLCASSLGTSEQYFGPGTRLTVT.

This clone appeared a few times. A read error may explain this, as a much larger clone is one base away. This sample includes further DNA sequences coding for the same CDR3. The J gene is TRBJ1-1, the V gene TRBV28; D possibly corresponds to TRBD1 (5 bases). Germline CDR1 is MDHEN and CDR2 is SYDVKM. This CDR3 contains 15 residues. CDR3 in DNA: TGCGCCAGCAGACCCCCTACAGGACTGAACACTGAAGCTTTCTTT. Amino acid sequence: CASRPPTGLNTEAFF.

This clone was counted many times. The rearrangement joins TRBV27 to TRBJ2-3; D possibly corresponds to TRBD2 (6 bases). Germline V gene data show CDR1 as MNHEY and CDR2 as SMNVEV (reference sequence). CDR3 length: 14 residues. V was pared by 6 bases and J by 3 bases, with 13 bases between. The CDR3 DNA reads TGTGCCAGCAGCGACCTTGGGGGGACAGATACGCAGTATTTT. Its translation is CASSDLGGTDTQYF.

In its sample, this clone is medium-sized. J is TRBJ2-7 and V is TRBV28, with unresolved D. The V and J ends lost 5 bases and 7 bases respectively, with 12 bases between them. The CDR3 loop spans 12 amino acids. The germline gives CDR1 MDHEN, CDR2 SYDVKM. The CDR3 DNA is TGTGCCAGCAGTCCCCCCGGCAGGGAGCAGTACTTC. It is translated as CASSPPGREQYF.

By sample share, this clone is medium-sized. This chain uses TRBV6-1 with TRBJ1-6; D not resolved. The CDR3 consists of 18 residues. Germline CDR1 MNHNS, CDR2 SASEGT. V lost 1 base and J lost 9, with 22 bases in between. The CDR3 here is CASSEEVPWTARRSPLHF. In nucleotides, the CDR3 is TGTGCCAGCAGTGAAGAAGTACCTTGGACCGCTCGGCGTTCACCCCTCCACTTT.